These 8 T cell receptor beta chains originate from one sample sequenced in a study of blood T cell repertoires in COVID-19. TCRdb's table, derived via immunoSEQ multiplex PCR, lists solely in-frame clones and lacks some. In the table there are some 120,000 clones, about four fifths of which are singletons. The sample was peripheral blood. These receptors all come from a man in his thirties or forties with COVID-19, enrolled during active disease.

The chain recombines TRBV9 with TRBJ2-1, with D perhaps matching TRBD2 (5 bases). V lost 1 base and J lost 5, with 7 bases in between. The CDR3 runs 13 residues. The germline V gene has CDR1 SGDLS and CDR2 YYNGEE. This CDR3 is CASSVSGNNEQFF. DNA for the CDR3: TGTGCCAGCAGCGTATCCGGGAACAATGAGCAGTTCTTC.

V usage is TRBV28 and J usage is TRBJ1-2; weak D call: TRBD1 (6 bases). Deletions cut 3 bases from V and 4 bases from J, with 9 bases between. The CDR3 is 13 residues long. CDR1 MDHEN and CDR2 SYDVKM come from the germline V gene. CDR3 sequence: CASSLRGAYGYTF. The CDR3 DNA sequence: TGTGCCAGCAGTTTGCGGGGGGCCTATGGCTACACCTTC.

This chain links TRBV28 with TRBJ2-4, with D possibly matching TRBD1 (7 bases). V was trimmed by 4 bases and J by 0 bases, leaving 13 bases between them. The germline gives CDR1 MDHEN, CDR2 SYDVKM. The CDR3 is made up of 16 amino acids. The CDR3 loop reads CASSSTGEAAKNIQYF. CDR3 nucleotide sequence: TGTGCCAGCAGTTCCACAGGGGAGGCAGCCAAAAACATTCAGTACTTC. Full variable domain (missing parts from reference TRBV28 and TRBJ2-4): DVKVTQSSRYLVKRTGEKVFLECVQDMDHENMFWYRQDPGLGLRLIYFSYDVKMKEKGDIPEGYSVSREKKERFSLILESASTNQTSMYLCASSSTGEAAKNIQYFGAGTRLSVL.

The chain links TRBV30 to TRBJ1-3; TRBD1 is a possible D gene (6 bases). This CDR3 region has 14 residues. Between the trimmed V and J ends, which lost 2 bases and 2 bases, there was a span of 10 bases. Germline-derived CDR1 and CDR2 are GTSNPN and SVGIG (reference sequence). CDR3 residues: CAWSQGIAGNTIYF. The CDR3, as DNA: TGTGCCTGGAGTCAGGGGATCGCTGGAAACACCATATATTTT. The variable domain in full, with the rest retrieved from reference TRBV30 and TRBJ1-3, is SQTIHQWPATLVQPVGSPLSLECTVEGTSNPNLYWYRQAAGRGLQLLFYSVGIGQISSEVPQNLSASRPQDRQFILSSKKLLLSDSGFYLCAWSQGIAGNTIYFGEGSWLTVV.

In regard to this clone: The sample has other DNA sequences that encode this CDR3 too. The CDR3 nucleotides are TGTGCCAGCAGTGACATGAGAAGCTCTGGAAACACCATATATTTT. Encoded protein: CASSDMRSSGNTIYF. The chain joins TRBV2 to TRBJ1-3; D gene ambiguous. This CDR3 comprises 15 residues. V was shortened by 3 bases and J by 0 bases, with 9 bases between the two germline ends. Germline loops: CDR1 SNHLY, CDR2 FYNNEI.

J is TRBJ1-6 and V is TRBV28; D call uncertain. The germline V gene encodes CDR1 MDHEN and CDR2 SYDVKM. The CDR3 loop spans 15 amino acids. With 1 base removed from V and 7 bases from J, the gap between germline ends came to 11 bases. CDR3 amino acids: CASSLSSVANSPLHF. The CDR3 nucleotides are TGTGCCAGCAGTTTATCCTCTGTCGCGAATTCACCCCTCCACTTT.

The V and J genes are TRBV28 and TRBJ2-1; D is perhaps TRBD2 (6 bases). V lost 3 bases to trimming and J lost 0 bases, with 9 bases between them. Looked up from germline, CDR1 is MDHEN and CDR2 is SYDVKM. The CDR3 loop spans 15 amino acids. In nucleotides, the CDR3 is TGTGCCAGCAGTTTTGGCGGGAACTCCTACAATGAGCAGTTCTTC. It is translated as CASSFGGNSYNEQFF.

DNA for the CDR3: TGTGCCAGCAGTTTGGGAGGGAATGCTTTCTTT. Translation gives CASSLGGNAFF. The V gene is TRBV28, the J gene TRBJ1-1; the D is unclear. Per the germline V gene, CDR1 is MDHEN and CDR2 is SYDVKM. The CDR3 is made up of 11 amino acids. Trimming removed 3 bases at V and 11 bases at J, with 10 bases between. The variable domain in full, with the rest retrieved from reference TRBV28 and TRBJ1-1, is DVKVTQSSRYLVKRTGEKVFLECVQDMDHENMFWYRQDPGLGLRLIYFSYDVKMKEKGDIPEGYSVSREKKERFSLILESASTNQTSMYLCASSLGGNAFFGQGTRLTVV.